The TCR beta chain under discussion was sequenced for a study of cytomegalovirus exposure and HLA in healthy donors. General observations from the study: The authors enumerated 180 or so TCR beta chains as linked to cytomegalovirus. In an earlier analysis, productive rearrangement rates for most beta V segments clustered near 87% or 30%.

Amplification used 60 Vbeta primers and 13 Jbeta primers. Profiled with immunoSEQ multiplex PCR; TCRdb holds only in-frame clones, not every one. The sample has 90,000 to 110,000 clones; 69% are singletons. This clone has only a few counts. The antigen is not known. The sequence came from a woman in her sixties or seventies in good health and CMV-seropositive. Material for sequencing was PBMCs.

The CDR3 loop reads CASSRGRSGNTIYF. The CDR3 DNA reads TGTGCCAGTTCCCGTGGGAGATCTGGAAACACCATATATTTT. The chain carries TRBV19 and TRBJ1-3; D is undetermined. Germline CDR1 is LNHDA and CDR2 is SQIVND (reference sequence). The ends were cut back, 8 bases at V and 1 base at J, with 12 bases in the middle. CDR3 length equals 14 residues.